This TCR beta chain is from a study of technical replicates of blood from several donors. Profiling relied on immunoSEQ multiplex PCR, and the TCRdb table lists in-frame clones only, not all of them. The sample lists some 80,000 clones, approximately 97% occurring once. Trimming stripped 0 bases from V and 1 base from J, with 9 bases between. In germline, CDR1 is GTSNPN, CDR2 SVGIG (reference sequence). The length of the CDR3 is 14 residues. The chain carries TRBV30 and TRBJ2-5; no definite D call. The clonotype was recovered from a human donor in good health. Sequencing was performed on T cells isolated from PBMCs. CDR3 DNA: TGTGCCTGGAGTGTACCAAGCGTCCAAGAGACCCAGTACTTC. Translating it yields CAWSVPSVQETQYF.